This T cell receptor beta chain is from a study of shared clonotypes between healthy human individuals. Profiled with immunoSEQ multiplex PCR; TCRdb holds only in-frame clones, not every one. The table has around 510,000 clones, roughly 95% seen once. General study points: The generation probabilities recorded for non-shared clonotypes fell below those of clonotypes shared by all four donors.

Germline CDR1 is MDHEN and CDR2 is SYDVKM. The CDR3 spans 14 residues. The V end lost 5 bases, the J end lost 6 bases, and 13 bases lay between the germline ends. As regards this clone: Its antigen is as yet unknown.

Sequencing was performed on naive CD4+ T cells sorted from blood. Indicated subset: CD45RA+ positively selected. This clonotype was obtained from a woman aged 25 to 39 in good health. The genes are TRBV28 and TRBJ2-2, with D unclear. The CDR3 reads CASSPLISAGELFF. For the CDR3, the DNA is TGTGCCAGCAGTCCCCTCATTTCGGCCGGGGAGCTGTTTTTT. Full variable domain (remainder filled in from reference TRBV28 and TRBJ2-2): DVKVTQSSRYLVKRTGEKVFLECVQDMDHENMFWYRQDPGLGLRLIYFSYDVKMKEKGDIPEGYSVSREKKERFSLILESASTNQTSMYLCASSPLISAGELFFGEGSRLTVL.